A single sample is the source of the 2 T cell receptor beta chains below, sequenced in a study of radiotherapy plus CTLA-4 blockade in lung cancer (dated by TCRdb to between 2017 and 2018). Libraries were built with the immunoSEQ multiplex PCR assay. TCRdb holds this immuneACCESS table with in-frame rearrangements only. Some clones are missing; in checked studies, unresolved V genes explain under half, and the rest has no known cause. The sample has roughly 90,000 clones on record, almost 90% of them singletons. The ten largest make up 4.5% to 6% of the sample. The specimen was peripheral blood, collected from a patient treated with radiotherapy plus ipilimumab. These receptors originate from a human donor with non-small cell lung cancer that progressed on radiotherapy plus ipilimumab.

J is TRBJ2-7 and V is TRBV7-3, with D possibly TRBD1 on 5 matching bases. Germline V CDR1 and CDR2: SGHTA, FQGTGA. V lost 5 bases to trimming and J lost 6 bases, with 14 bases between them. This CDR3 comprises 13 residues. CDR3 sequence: CASSRLAGLEQYF. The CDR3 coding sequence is TGTGCCAGCAGCCGCCTTGCAGGGCTCGAGCAGTACTTC.

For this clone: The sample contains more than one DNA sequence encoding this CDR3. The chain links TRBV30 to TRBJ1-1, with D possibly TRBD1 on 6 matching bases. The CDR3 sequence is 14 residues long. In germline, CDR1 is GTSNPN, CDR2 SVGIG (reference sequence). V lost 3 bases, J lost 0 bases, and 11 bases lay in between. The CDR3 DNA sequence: TGTGCCTGGAGACCGGGACACATGAACACTGAAGCTTTCTTT. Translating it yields CAWRPGHMNTEAFF.